Below, 25 T cell receptor beta chains from the same sample are listed, as sequenced in a study of T cell responses to AZD1222 COVID-19 vaccine. Sequencing was performed with immunoSEQ multiplex PCR; in TCRdb, only in-frame clones are kept and a portion is missing. The sample has under 200,000 clones, just under 95% seen once. The sequenced sample was peripheral blood, obtained on day 0 of AZD1222 vaccination. The receptor source for this set is an adult in good health.

V is TRBV7-3 and J is TRBJ2-2, with D tentatively TRBD2 (6 bases). The CDR3 loop spans 14 amino acids. Germline CDR1 SGHTA, CDR2 FQGTGA. Trimming took 5 bases from V and 8 from J, leaving 15 bases between them. The CDR3 spells CASSHLGSVGELFF. The CDR3 coding sequence is TGTGCCAGCAGCCACCTCGGGAGTGTGGGGGAGCTGTTTTTT.

A note on this clone: The same CDR3 also results from other DNA sequences found in this sample. The chain couples TRBV5-1 to TRBJ2-7, with 8 bases aligning to TRBD1. The CDR3 loop spans 14 amino acids. The junction had 2 bases not matched to a gene; V was cut back by 0 bases and J by 3 bases. Germline CDR1 and CDR2: SGHRS and YFSETQ. This CDR3 reads CASSLAGQGYEQYF. The CDR3 DNA reads TGCGCCAGCAGCTTGGCAGGACAGGGCTACGAGCAGTACTTC. The full variable domain, its missing parts supplied by reference TRBV5-1 and TRBJ2-7, is KAGVTQTPRYLIKTRGQQVTLSCSPISGHRSVSWYQQTPGQGLQFLFEYFSETQRNKGNFPGRFSGRQFSNSRSEMNVSTLELGDSALYLCASSLAGQGYEQYFGPGTRLTVT.

This chain joins TRBV11-3 and TRBJ2-5, with D possibly matching TRBD2 (5 bases). In germline, CDR1 is SGHNT, CDR2 YENEEA. The CDR3 sequence is 14 residues long. The V and J ends lost 5 bases and 1 base respectively, with 11 bases between them. The CDR3: CASSPVGVQETQYF. In DNA, the CDR3 is TGTGCCAGCAGCCCGGTCGGGGTCCAAGAGACCCAGTACTTC. The full variable domain, in which reference TRBV11-3 and TRBJ2-5 provide the parts outside the CDR3, is EAGVVQSPRYKIIEKKQPVAFWCNPISGHNTLYWYLQNLGQGPELLIRYENEEAVDDSQLPKDRFSAERLKGVDSTLKIQPAELGDSAVYLCASSPVGVQETQYFGPGTRLLVL.

In DNA, the CDR3 is TGTGCCAGCAGCTTCGGAGTAGTTGGCAATCAGCCCCAGCATTTT. Translation gives CASSFGVVGNQPQHF. This chain joins TRBV7-8 and TRBJ1-5, with D hard to call. This CDR3 comprises 15 residues. Trimming cost V 3 bases and J 2 bases, with 11 bases left between them. Germline CDR1 and CDR2: SGHVS and FQNEAQ.

The chain recombines TRBV7-2 with TRBJ1-1; D is ambiguous. The V gene's germline CDR1 is SGHTA and CDR2 FQGNSA. V dropped 5 bases and J dropped 5 bases, with 15 bases sitting between them. This CDR3 has 14 residues. CDR3 sequence reads: CASSPRNPGTEAFF. The CDR3 DNA reads TGTGCCAGCAGCCCCCGAAACCCGGGGACTGAAGCTTTCTTT.

The J gene is TRBJ2-7, the V gene TRBV11-2; TRBD1 aligns across 7 bases. The germline gives CDR1 SGHAT, CDR2 FQNNGV. This CDR3 has 14 amino acids. Germline trimming cut 3 bases from V and 2 bases from J; bases unmatched to any gene: 4. The CDR3 is CASSLGDSTYEQYF. CDR3 nucleotides: TGTGCCAGCAGCTTGGGGGACAGCACCTACGAGCAGTACTTC.

The chain recombines TRBV7-2 with TRBJ1-2, with D hard to call. Trimming pared 0 bases from V and 6 bases from J, leaving 14 bases between. This CDR3 has 15 residues. CDR1 and CDR2 (germline): SGHTA, FQGNSA. CDR3 region: CASSLAFREWDGYTF. The CDR3, as DNA: TGTGCCAGCAGCTTAGCGTTTAGGGAATGGGATGGCTACACCTTC.

The chain has TRBV11-2 and TRBJ2-7; the match to TRBD2 covers 14 bases. The length of the CDR3 is 16 residues. The trim removed 5 bases at V and 4 bases at J, leaving 7 bases unmatched. Germline V CDR1 and CDR2: SGHAT, FQNNGV. The chain's CDR3 is CASSPGLAGVLYEQYF. DNA for the CDR3: TGTGCCAGCAGCCCGGGACTAGCGGGAGTTTTATACGAGCAGTACTTC.

This clone has more than one count but fewer than ten. This chain links TRBV24-1 with TRBJ2-1; D unclear. The CDR3 runs to 16 residues. The ends were cut back, 4 bases at V and 0 bases at J, with 12 bases in the middle. Germline CDR1 is KGHDR and CDR2 is SFDVKD. The CDR3 nucleotides read TGTGCCACCAGTGACTCGACCCCTAGCTCCTACAATGAGCAGTTCTTC. This sequence encodes CATSDSTPSSYNEQFF.

In its sample, this clone was seen a few times. In the same sample, other DNA sequences code for this CDR3. The J gene is TRBJ2-6, the V gene TRBV5-1, with a possible D match to TRBD1 (6 bases). Between the trimmed V and J ends, which lost 4 bases and 1 base, there was a span of 12 bases. This CDR3 spans 16 amino acids. Germline CDR1 reads SGHRS; CDR2 reads YFSETQ. CDR3 region: CASSLDGQSGANVLTF. In DNA, the CDR3 is TGCGCCAGCAGCCTGGACGGACAGTCTGGGGCCAACGTCCTGACTTTC.

The chain recombines TRBV2 with TRBJ1-2; 7 nucleotides match TRBD1. The CDR3 runs to 15 residues. Trimming at V came to 3 bases and at J to 5 bases, leaving 9 bases not matched to a gene. Germline V gene data show CDR1 as SNHLY and CDR2 as FYNNEI. The CDR3 reads CASSDRRGNVYGYTF. CDR3 coding DNA: TGTGCCAGCAGTGACCGCAGGGGGAATGTATATGGCTACACCTTC.

V is TRBV5-8 and J is TRBJ1-2; no clear D. CDR1 and CDR2 (germline): SGHTS, YDEGEE. CDR3 length: 13 residues. Trimming left V 3 bases short and J 8 bases short, with 14 bases between. The CDR3: CASSYTPPRGYTF. The CDR3, as DNA: TGTGCCAGCAGCTATACCCCTCCGAGAGGCTACACCTTC.

The V call is TRBV6-2 or TRBV6-3, the J call TRBJ1-5, with 7 bases that match TRBD1. CDR3 length: 15 amino acids. Germline assignment: CDR1 MNHEY and CDR2 SVGEGT. The V segment lost 3 bases and the J segment 6 bases; nucleotides outside the gene matches: 8. The DNA for the CDR3 is TGTGCCAGCAGTTATAACAGGGGATCCGTTCAGCCCCAGCATTTT. Amino acids: CASSYNRGSVQPQHF.

The J gene is TRBJ2-1, the V gene TRBV15; TRBD1 agrees at 8 bases. The CDR3 consists of 15 residues. Looked up from germline, CDR1 is LNHNV and CDR2 is YYDKDF (reference sequence). Trimming at V came to 4 bases and at J to 3 bases, leaving 5 bases not matched to a gene. The CDR3 sequence is CATSIGTGYYNEQFF. The CDR3 region has the DNA TGTGCCACCAGCATAGGGACAGGCTACTACAATGAGCAGTTCTTC.

The chain carries TRBV2 and TRBJ1-1; 7 bases agree with TRBD1. This CDR3 has 15 residues. Germline V CDR1 and CDR2: SNHLY, FYNNEI. Unmatched junction bases numbered 10, after V lost 5 bases and J lost 4 bases. CDR3 sequence (DNA): TGTGCCAGCAGTATCGACAGGGTGTCTAGCACTGAAGCTTTCTTT. Amino acid sequence: CASSIDRVSSTEAFF.

This chain links TRBV20-1 with TRBJ2-5; possibly TRBD1 or TRBD2 for D (5 bases each). Germline CDR1 and CDR2: DFQATT and SNEGSKA (reference sequence). The germline V and J ends were trimmed by 3 bases and 2 bases, with 25 bases remaining between them. The CDR3 sequence is 18 residues long. The CDR3 coding sequence is TGCAGTGCTAGTAAATTTTTGGGGCTAGCCTCGCAACAAGAGACCCAGTACTTC. This gives the protein CSASKFLGLASQQETQYF.

This chain joins TRBV5-1 and TRBJ2-3; the match to TRBD1 covers 8 bases. The V and J ends lost 4 bases and 0 bases, in that order; junction bases with no gene match: 7. Per the germline V gene, CDR1 is SGHRS and CDR2 is YFSETQ. The CDR3 length is 16 residues. The CDR3 nucleotides are TGCGCCAGCAGCCGCATCCGACAGGGGAGCACAGATACGCAGTATTTT. Translation gives CASSRIRQGSTDTQYF.

This chain connects TRBV3-1 (or the pseudogene TRBV3-2) to TRBJ1-1, with D maybe TRBD1 (6 bases). The V gene lost 1 base and the J gene lost 4 bases, with 10 bases spanning the gap. The CDR3 is 14 residues long. The germline CDR1 and CDR2 sequences are LGHDT and YNNKEL (reference sequence). The CDR3 DNA sequence: TGTGCCAGCAGCCAAGCGGGGGGGCTCACTGAAGCTTTCTTT. Its translation: CASSQAGGLTEAFF.

The V call is TRBV5-4, the J call TRBJ2-7, with 8 bases fitting TRBD2. CDR1 is SGHNT, CDR2 YYREEE, per germline (reference sequence). The trim removed 4 bases at V and 7 bases at J, leaving 13 bases unmatched. The CDR3 totals 15 residues. CDR3 nucleotide sequence: TGTGCCAGCAGCCCTCGGGCGGGGGGCCAGGGGGAGCAGTACTTC. Its protein is CASSPRAGGQGEQYF.

The rearrangement joins TRBV7-8 to TRBJ1-1; D gene uncertain. The ends were cut back, 1 base at V and 1 base at J, with 7 bases in the middle. Looked up from germline, CDR1 is SGHVS and CDR2 is FQNEAQ. CDR3 size: 14 residues. The CDR3 spells CASSLVAGNTEAFF. The CDR3 DNA sequence: TGTGCCAGCAGCTTAGTCGCAGGGAACACTGAAGCTTTCTTT. Full variable domain (outside the CDR3, taken from reference TRBV7-8 and TRBJ1-1): GAGVSQSPRYKVAKRGQDVALRCDPISGHVSLFWYQQALGQGPEFLTYFQNEAQLDKSGLPSDRFFAERPEGSVSTLKIQRTQQEDSAVYLCASSLVAGNTEAFFGQGTRLTVV.

The chain joins TRBV24-1 to TRBJ1-1, with D maybe TRBD1 (5 bases). The length of the CDR3 is 14 residues. Between the trimmed V and J ends, which lost 2 bases and 10 bases, there was a span of 16 bases. Per germline, CDR1 KGHDR and CDR2 SFDVKD. The CDR3 region is CATSDSRALQGAFF. The CDR3 DNA reads TGTGCCACCAGTGATTCCCGGGCGCTCCAGGGAGCTTTCTTT.

The chain links TRBV7-3 to TRBJ2-5, with 13 bases matching TRBD2. Germline CDR1 and CDR2: SGHTA and FQGTGA. V lost 2 bases, J lost 3 bases, and 3 bases stayed unmatched. The CDR3 runs 16 residues. The CDR3 region has the DNA TGTGCCAGCAGCTTAGGGGGACTAGCGGGAAAAGAGACCCAGTACTTC. Translation gives CASSLGGLAGKETQYF.

The chain combines TRBV7-9 with TRBJ1-3; a weak D match, TRBD1 (5 bases). CDR1 is SEHNR and CDR2 is FQNEAQ in the germline V gene (reference sequence). CDR3 length: 14 residues. The ends were cut back, 7 bases at V and 0 bases at J, with 10 bases in the middle. CDR3 sequence (DNA): TGTGCCAGCAACAGGTTCCCCTCTGGAAACACCATATATTTT. As protein: CASNRFPSGNTIYF.

The chain is built from TRBV2 and TRBJ1-5; D may be TRBD1 (5 bases). Trimming took 0 bases from V and 1 from J, leaving 7 bases between them. From germline, CDR1 is SNHLY and CDR2 FYNNEI. CDR3 length: 15 amino acids. In nucleotides, the CDR3 is TGTGCCAGCAGTGAAGCGGGGGGGAGCAATCAGCCCCAGCATTTT. This sequence encodes CASSEAGGSNQPQHF.

The J gene is TRBJ2-3, the V gene TRBV24-1; 8 bases agree with TRBD2. The CDR3 loop spans 16 amino acids. From germline, CDR1 is KGHDR and CDR2 SFDVKD. The V segment lost 4 bases and the J segment 1 base; nucleotides outside the gene matches: 6. The CDR3 nucleotides read TGTGCCACCAGTGACCGAGCGGGAGTTGGCACAGATACGCAGTATTTT. This codes for CATSDRAGVGTDTQYF.